This passage covers 9 T cell receptor beta chains from one sample sequenced in a study of regulatory T cells in long-lasting Graves disease. Indicated time point: newly diagnosed GD, antithyroid drugs for less than 3 months. PBMCs were the source of the RNA used for TCR sequencing. With iRepertoire HTBI primers and Arm-PCR of CDR3 regions, TCR beta libraries were built. TCRdb recomputed calls from the multiplex PCR reads with MiXCR, one row per CDR3 protein. The table lists about 460,000 distinct CDR3 sequences, about 15% of them singletons. The sample was also reused in another study, on T cells in Graves' hyperthyroidism and ophthalmopathy.

Source: peripheral blood mononuclear cells (PBMCs), taken at new diagnosis, from a patient treated with antithyroid drugs. These receptors originate from a woman aged 50 to 65 with Graves disease.

CDR3 residues: CASSEEGQRAYEQYF. CDR3 nucleotide sequence: TGTGCCAGCAGTGAAGAGGGACAGCGGGCCTACGAGCAGTACTTC. The J gene is TRBJ2-7, the V gene TRBV2; a possible D gene is TRBD1 (7 bases). The CDR3 totals 15 residues. Germline CDR1 is SNHLY and CDR2 is FYNNEI. The V and J ends lost 1 base and 2 bases respectively, with 12 bases between them.

CDR3 amino acids: CSVVHDRAKETQYF. The CDR3 DNA reads TGCAGCGTTGTTCATGACAGGGCTAAAGAGACCCAGTACTTC. The J gene is TRBJ2-5, the V gene TRBV29-1, with TRBD1 identical over 7 bases. Germline lookup yields CDR1 SQVTM and CDR2 ANQGSEA. This CDR3 contains 14 residues. V gave up 4 bases and J gave up 3 bases; unmatched junction bases: 8.

The V call is TRBV28, the J call TRBJ2-3, with TRBD2 matching over 8 bases. The V segment lost 6 bases and the J segment 2 bases; nucleotides outside the gene matches: 7. Per the germline V gene, CDR1 is MDHEN and CDR2 is SYDVKM. The CDR3 has 15 amino acids. CDR3 protein: CASSQTGLATDTQYF. The DNA of the CDR3 is TGTGCCAGCAGCCAAACCGGACTAGCCACAGATACGCAGTATTTT.

A word on this clonotype: One end of the junction is discordant with germline, which a read error may explain. The chain combines TRBV11-2 with TRBJ1-4; tentatively, D is TRBD1 (6 bases). Germline CDR1 and CDR2: SGHAT and FQNNGV. This CDR3 contains 16 residues. CDR3 sequence reads: CASSLDPGAANEKLLF. The CDR3 DNA is TGTGCCAGCAGCTTAGACCCAGGGGCAGCGAATGAGAAACTGCTTTTT.

This clonotype appeared a single time. The J gene is TRBJ2-3, the V gene TRBV9, with D possibly being TRBD1 or TRBD2 (5 bases each). This CDR3 region has 16 residues. V was pared by 4 bases and J by 2 bases, with 17 bases between. The germline CDR1 and CDR2 sequences are SGDLS and YYNGEE. The chain's CDR3 is CASSPRDEQYTDTQYF. The DNA for the CDR3 is TGTGCCAGCAGCCCTCGGGACGAACAATACACAGATACGCAGTATTTT.

The chain joins TRBV6-1 to TRBJ1-6; D remains unclear. From germline, CDR1 is MNHNS and CDR2 SASEGT. V shed 7 bases and J shed 5 bases, with 9 bases lying between them. The CDR3 has 13 amino acids. This CDR3 reads CASTTMNNSPLHF. The CDR3 coding sequence is TGTGCCAGCACGACCATGAATAATTCACCCCTCCACTTT.

This clonotype was seen only a few times. The chain links TRBV29-1 to TRBJ2-7; D is unresolved. V shed 5 bases and J shed 0 bases, with 11 bases lying between them. From germline, CDR1 is SQVTM and CDR2 ANQGSEA. The CDR3 loop spans 13 amino acids. In DNA, the CDR3 is TGCAGCGTTTCTGATGGGCTCTCCTACGAGCAGTACTTC. Translating it yields CSVSDGLSYEQYF.

There are many counts of this clonotype. This rearrangement joins TRBV7-9 to TRBJ2-2, with 10 bases lining up with TRBD1. The CDR3 runs 11 residues. After removal of 11 bases from V and 6 bases from J, the junction contained 0 bases not matched to a gene. Germline-derived CDR1 and CDR2 are SEHNR and FQNEAQ (reference sequence). The CDR3 nucleotides are TGTGCCGGGACAGGGGCCGGGGAGCTGTTTTTT. It encodes CAGTGAGELFF.

The rearrangement joins TRBV7-9 to TRBJ2-4, with 8 positions matching TRBD2. This CDR3 region has 15 residues. Per germline, CDR1 SEHNR and CDR2 FQNEAQ (reference sequence). The ends lost 5 bases at V and 5 bases at J; junction bases unmatched: 8. The CDR3 DNA reads TGTGCCAGCAGCCCCCCAACTAGCGGACAAAACATTCAGTACTTC. It yields the protein CASSPPTSGQNIQYF. Complete variable domain (other parts from reference TRBV7-9 and TRBJ2-4): DTGVSQNPRHKITKRGQNVTFRCDPISEHNRLYWYRQTLGQGPEFLTYFQNEAQLEKSRLLSDRFSAERPKGSFSTLEIQRTEQGDSAMYLCASSPPTSGQNIQYFGAGTRLSVL.